The TCR beta chain described here comes from a study of Ad26.COV2.S vaccination and SARS-CoV-2 variants. Study-wide results and caveats: In TCR breadth and depth analyses, total T cell responses may have been underestimated.

The treatment here: roughly 20 received Ad26.COV2.S at low or high dose, single or two shots; about 5 received placebo; per-sample allocation not given. Samples analyzed were those drawn on day 63 after the first vaccine or placebo injection. The V gene's germline CDR1 is LGHDT and CDR2 YNNKEL (reference sequence). This CDR3 comprises 18 residues. The J segment lost 4 bases and the V segment lost 4 bases, leaving 16 bases of the junction unmatched. As for this clone: Its antigen remains unknown.

Only in-frame clones appear in the TCRdb table, and some are missing; sequencing was by immunoSEQ multiplex PCR. The sample gives hundreds of thousands of clones, about 90% of which show up once; around 3% is in the top ten. The gene calls are TRBV3-1 (or the pseudogene TRBV3-2) and TRBJ1-3; 7 bases match TRBD1. The source is a person between 18 and 60 years old who received the Ad26.COV2.S COVID-19 vaccine or a placebo. The starting material was peripheral blood, obtained in a trial of Ad26.COV2.S vaccine versus placebo. The CDR3 region is CASSPSGTVPLGGNTIYF. CDR3 bases: TGTGCCAGCAGCCCATCCGGGACAGTACCTCTGGGAGGAAACACCATATATTTT.